This TCR beta chain was documented in a study of CD8 T cells in Susac syndrome. In germline, CDR1 is SQVTM, CDR2 ANQGSEA. This CDR3 has 15 residues. V lost 4 bases, J lost 3 bases, and 10 bases stayed unmatched. After extraction with the RNeasy kit, 0.5 to 1 ug of the RNA was reverse transcribed using random hexamers. TCRdb reprocessed the immunoSEQ multiplex PCR reads via MiXCR and lists one record per CDR3 protein. The table has about 400,000 distinct CDR3 sequences, approximately 85% seen once. The sequencing sample was made of CD8+ T cells from PBMCs. V and J are TRBV29-1 and TRBJ2-7; 9 bases are shared with TRBD2. This TCR came from a human donor with multiple sclerosis. CDR3 DNA: TGCAGCGTTGTGTTTTTCGGCGGGGGGGTCTACGAGCAGTACTTC. It encodes CSVVFFGGGVYEQYF.